This T cell receptor (beta chain) was obtained from a study of blood T cell repertoires in COVID-19. This table comes from immunoSEQ multiplex PCR, and its TCRdb copy is limited to in-frame clones, with some not included. The table includes roughly 250,000 clones, roughly 87% detected once. This CDR3 region has 15 residues. Germline CDR1 reads SSHAT; CDR2 reads FNYEAQ (reference sequence). The V gene lost 2 bases and the J gene lost 0 bases, with 9 bases spanning the gap. This clone appeared a few times. The gene calls are TRBV7-7 and TRBJ2-3, with D maybe TRBD1 (5 bases). Sequences were obtained from peripheral blood. The source is a woman between 25 and 40 years old with acute or convalescent COVID-19. In nucleotides, the CDR3 is TGTGCCAGCAGCTTAACCAGGGCTAGCACAGATACGCAGTATTTT. Amino acid sequence: CASSLTRASTDTQYF. The entire variable domain, with the rest obtained from reference TRBV7-7 and TRBJ2-3, is as follows: GAGVSQSPRYKVTKRGQDVTLRCDPISSHATLYWYQQALGQGPEFLTYFNYEAQPDKSGLPSDRFSAERPEGSISTLTIQRTEQRDSAMYRCASSLTRASTDTQYFGPGTRLTVL.